This T cell receptor (beta chain) is from a study of blood T cell repertoires in COVID-19. The method was immunoSEQ multiplex PCR; TCRdb's version includes in-frame clones alone and lacks a portion of them. This table holds about 300,000 clones, approximately 92% found once. The count of this clone is one. This CDR3 has 13 amino acids. The V gene's germline CDR1 is SGHNT and CDR2 YYREEE (reference sequence). V lost 4 bases and J 2 bases, leaving 9 bases between the germline ends. The chain employs TRBV5-4 and TRBJ1-2, with D maybe TRBD1 (6 bases). This clonotype was obtained from a woman aged 25 to 39 with COVID-19, enrolled during active disease. Sequenced material: peripheral blood. The CDR3 bases are TGTGCCAGCAGCCCGGACAGAAACTATGGCTACACCTTC. It translates to CASSPDRNYGYTF. Complete variable domain (other parts from reference TRBV5-4 and TRBJ1-2): ETGVTQSPTHLIKTRGQQVTLRCSSQSGHNTVSWYQQALGQGPQFIFQYYREEENGRGNFPPRFSGLQFPNYSSELNVNALELDDSALYLCASSPDRNYGYTFGSGTRLTVV.